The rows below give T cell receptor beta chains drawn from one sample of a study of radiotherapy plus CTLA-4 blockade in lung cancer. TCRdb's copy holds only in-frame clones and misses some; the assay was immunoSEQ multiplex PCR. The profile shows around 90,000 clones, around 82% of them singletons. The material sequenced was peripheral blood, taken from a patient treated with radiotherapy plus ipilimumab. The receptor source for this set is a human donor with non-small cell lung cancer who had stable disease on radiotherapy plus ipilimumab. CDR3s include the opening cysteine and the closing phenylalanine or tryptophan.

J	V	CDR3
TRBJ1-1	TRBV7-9	CASSLYGQGAASSF
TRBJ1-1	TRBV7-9	CASTQGGVRNTEAFF
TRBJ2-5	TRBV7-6	CASSLSGPVETQYF
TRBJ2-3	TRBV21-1	CASLDPRGDTQYF
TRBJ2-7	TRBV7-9	CASSIRTGLKMYF
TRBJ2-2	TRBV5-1	CASSRKGTTTGELFF
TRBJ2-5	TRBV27	CASTNQETQYF
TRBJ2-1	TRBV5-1	CASSFGTSGSSDEQFF
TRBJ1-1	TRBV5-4	CASSLELGRDTEAFF
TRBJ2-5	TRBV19	CASSPRTSGDRKETQYF
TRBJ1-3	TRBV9	CASSVGGNRAGNTIYF
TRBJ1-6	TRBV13	CASSLNDRGRVSPLHF
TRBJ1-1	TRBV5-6	CASSPSGTGRAFF
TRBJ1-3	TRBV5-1	CASSDRMGERNTIYF